Presented here are 20 T cell receptor beta chains from one specimen sequenced in a study of identical twins. TCRdb recomputed calls from the 5' RACE reads with MiXCR, one row per CDR3 protein. The table lists approximately 530,000 distinct CDR3 sequences, approximately 20% of them singletons. This same sample was also taken into another study, of yellow fever vaccine responses in identical twins.

The sample was CD4+ T cells sorted from blood. All receptors come from a woman aged 18-29 years in good health.

The V call is TRBV27, the J call TRBJ2-7; tentative D call: TRBD1 (6 bases). The V gene's germline CDR1 is MNHEY and CDR2 SMNVEV (reference sequence). V was clipped by 0 bases and J by 1 base, with 7 bases between them. This CDR3 has 14 residues. The CDR3 sequence is CASSLSGHSYEQYV. CDR3 DNA sequence: TGTGCCAGCAGTTTATCGGGACATTCCTACGAGCAGTACGTC.

In its sample, this clonotype was seen a few times. The CDR3 sequence: CASSLSEGVLLYTF. The DNA of the CDR3 is TGTGCCAGCAGCTTATCTGAAGGGGTTCTTCTATACACCTTC. J is TRBJ1-2 and V is TRBV7-9, with a tentative D call TRBD1 (5 bases). The CDR3 spans 14 residues. Trimming left V 2 bases short and J 11 bases short, with 18 bases between. Germline values: CDR1 SEHNR, CDR2 FQNEAQ (reference sequence).

The genes are TRBV20-1 and TRBJ2-1; 8 bases match TRBD2. The CDR3 has 17 residues. V trimming: 1 base; J trimming: 5 bases; junction bases outside the gene matches: 13. CDR1 is DFQATT, CDR2 SNEGSKA, per germline (reference sequence). CDR3 residues: CSARVLSSGGWDNEQFF. For the CDR3, the DNA is TGCAGTGCTAGAGTTCTTAGTTCGGGGGGGTGGGACAATGAGCAGTTCTTC.

The V and J genes are TRBV5-1 and TRBJ1-2; D not resolved. Germline V gene sequence: CDR1 SGHRS, CDR2 YFSETQ. The CDR3 is made up of 14 amino acids. The V gene lost 5 bases and the J gene lost 8 bases, with 19 bases spanning the gap. This CDR3 reads CASSPPTQTEGYTF. CDR3 in DNA: TGCGCCAGCAGTCCCCCGACCCAGACGGAGGGCTACACCTTC.

This clonotype has just a few counts. The genes are TRBV4-1 and TRBJ2-1; 13 bases map to TRBD2. V lost 1 base and J lost 9; bases outside the gene matches: 6. The germline V gene encodes CDR1 MGHRA and CDR2 YSYEKL. The CDR3 has 16 residues. CDR3 sequence: CASSQALAGGPVEQFF. CDR3 nucleotide sequence: TGCGCCAGCAGCCAAGCACTAGCGGGAGGGCCAGTTGAGCAGTTCTTC.

V is TRBV12-5 and J is TRBJ1-5; unclear D gene. V lost 6 bases and J lost 6, with 3 bases in between. Germline loops: CDR1 LGHNT, CDR2 FRNRAP. CDR3 length: 10 residues. The DNA of the CDR3 is TGTGCTAGTGGGGGTCAGCCCCAGCATTTT. Its translation: CASGGQPQHF.

This clonotype was counted between two and nine times. The chain joins TRBV5-1 to TRBJ2-2; 7 nucleotides line up with TRBD2. This CDR3 contains 17 residues. V lost 0 bases, J lost 0 bases, and 5 bases stayed unmatched. The germline V gene has CDR1 SGHRS and CDR2 YFSETQ. CDR3 sequence reads: CASSLGPSGSNTGELFF. CDR3 coding DNA: TGCGCCAGCAGCTTGGGCCCTAGCGGATCGAACACCGGGGAGCTGTTTTTT.

The chain couples TRBV5-1 to TRBJ2-1, with D unresolved. This CDR3 has 14 residues. V gave up 0 bases and J gave up 5 bases, with 9 bases separating them. The germline gives CDR1 SGHRS, CDR2 YFSETQ. As DNA, the CDR3 is TGCGCCAGCAGCTTGGGCAGTAAGGACAATGAGCAGTTCTTC. As protein: CASSLGSKDNEQFF.

V and J are TRBV25-1 and TRBJ2-2; D remains unclear. The V end was cut by 3 bases, the J end by 3 bases, with 17 bases between. This CDR3 is 17 amino acids long. Germline-derived CDR1 and CDR2 are MGHDK and SYGVNS. The chain's CDR3 is CASSDSDAGGHTGELFF. The CDR3 DNA is TGTGCCAGCAGTGATTCTGACGCCGGTGGGCACACCGGGGAGCTGTTTTTT.

This clonotype was seen only a few times. J is TRBJ2-7 and V is TRBV4-2, with D perhaps matching TRBD1 or TRBD2 (5 bases each). V shed 0 bases and J shed 3 bases, with 12 bases lying between them. The germline V gene encodes CDR1 LGHNA and CDR2 YNFKEQ. The CDR3 is made up of 15 amino acids. CDR3 DNA sequence: TGTGCCAGCAGCCAAGATCCGGGGACCGGCTACGAGCAGTACTTC. Its protein is CASSQDPGTGYEQYF.

This chain joins TRBV28 and TRBJ2-2; TRBD1 or TRBD2 may be the D gene (5 bases each). Germline values: CDR1 MDHEN, CDR2 SYDVKM. Deletions cut 7 bases from V and 7 bases from J, with 16 bases between. The CDR3 is 14 residues long. The CDR3 DNA reads TGTGCCAGCACGGGGCGTCGGTCCGGCGGGGAGCTGTTTTTT. It yields the protein CASTGRRSGGELFF.

This clonotype was recorded a few times. The chain carries TRBV28 and TRBJ2-1; TRBD2 agrees at 11 bases. CDR1 is MDHEN, CDR2 SYDVKM, per germline. After removal of 2 bases from V and 6 bases from J, the junction contained 9 bases not matched to a gene. CDR3 length: 17 amino acids. CDR3 sequence (DNA): TGTGCCAGCAGTTTAGGGGGGGTAGCGGGAGGGCGCAATGAGCAGTTCTTC. Translation gives CASSLGGVAGGRNEQFF. The full variable domain, in which reference TRBV28 and TRBJ2-1 provide the parts outside the CDR3, is DVKVTQSSRYLVKRTGEKVFLECVQDMDHENMFWYRQDPGLGLRLIYFSYDVKMKEKGDIPEGYSVSREKKERFSLILESASTNQTSMYLCASSLGGVAGGRNEQFFGPGTRLTVL.

This clonotype was recorded once. The chain couples TRBV6-1 to TRBJ2-5, with 8 bases aligning to TRBD2. J lost 2 bases, V lost 1 base, and 6 bases had no gene match. This CDR3 has 16 residues. CDR1 is MNHNS and CDR2 is SASEGT in the germline V gene. DNA for the CDR3: TGTGCCAGCAGTGAAGAGGTAGCGGGGCCTCAAGAGACCCAGTACTTC. It specifies CASSEEVAGPQETQYF.

This clonotype was seen more than once but under ten times. CDR3 protein: CASSFGLDTGELFF. The CDR3 DNA sequence: TGTGCCAGCAGCTTCGGGTTGGACACCGGGGAGCTGTTTTTT. V is TRBV7-9 and J is TRBJ2-2; D remains unclear. Trimming pared 3 bases from V and 3 bases from J, leaving 8 bases between. The CDR3 consists of 14 residues. CDR1 is SEHNR, CDR2 FQNEAQ, per germline (reference sequence).

This chain uses TRBV3-1 with TRBJ2-7; D is unresolved. Trimming removed 4 bases from V and 0 bases from J, with 16 bases in between. CDR3 length: 16 amino acids. CDR1 is LGHDT and CDR2 is YNNKEL in the germline V gene (reference sequence). The CDR3 is CASSRWTLGSSYEQYF. Written as DNA, the CDR3 is TGTGCCAGCAGCCGTTGGACGCTAGGAAGCTCCTACGAGCAGTACTTC.

In DNA, the CDR3 is TGTGCCATCAGTAGGACGGGCAACACCGGGGAGCTGTTTTTT. As protein: CAISRTGNTGELFF. The rearrangement uses TRBV10-3 and TRBJ2-2; D remains unclear. The ends were cut back, 5 bases at V and 2 bases at J, with 9 bases in the middle. Germline-derived CDR1 and CDR2 are ENHRY and SYGVKD. This CDR3 has 14 residues.

This clonotype was counted many times. The chain joins TRBV15 to TRBJ2-5; D call uncertain. The germline V gene encodes CDR1 LNHNV and CDR2 YYDKDF (reference sequence). V was shortened by 6 bases and J by 4 bases, with 6 bases between the two germline ends. CDR3 length equals 11 residues. The CDR3 sequence: CATRNRETQYF. The CDR3 coding sequence is TGTGCCACCAGAAACAGAGAGACCCAGTACTTC.

The V call is TRBV2, the J call TRBJ2-5; D might be TRBD1 (5 bases). Germline loops: CDR1 SNHLY, CDR2 FYNNEI. Trimming pared 9 bases from V and 0 bases from J, leaving 20 bases between. The CDR3 length is 16 residues. This chain's CDR3 is CASLRLGQLYQETQYF. CDR3 sequence (DNA): TGTGCCAGTCTGAGGTTGGGGCAGTTGTACCAAGAGACCCAGTACTTC.

J is TRBJ1-5 and V is TRBV10-2; the D gene is possibly TRBD1 (5 bases). Germline CDR1 reads WSHSY; CDR2 reads SAAADI. This CDR3 has 14 residues. V shed 7 bases and J shed 9 bases, with 19 bases lying between them. CDR3 sequence reads: CASKGPRADAPQHF. The CDR3 DNA reads TGCGCCAGCAAGGGACCCCGGGCGGATGCGCCCCAGCATTTT.

This clonotype came up a few times. CDR3 residues: CASSFPSSLTDTQYF. DNA for the CDR3: TGTGCCAGCAGTTTTCCCTCTAGCTTGACAGATACGCAGTATTTT. The V call is TRBV12-3 or TRBV12-4, the J call TRBJ2-3, with a weak D call TRBD2 (5 bases). This CDR3 has 15 amino acids. The V gene lost 3 bases and the J gene lost 3 bases, with 13 bases spanning the gap.